The entry below gives a single T cell receptor (beta chain) sequence along with its context. During cDNA synthesis, UMIs that each contained a 6-nucleotide sample barcode were added by means of template switching. TCRdb reprocessed the 5' RACE reads and reports one entry per CDR3 protein, with no DNA. This repertoire includes 400,000 or so distinct CDR3 sequences. The sample comes from a study of monozygotic twins with inflammatory bowel disease. CDR1 ENHRY and CDR2 SYGVKD come from the germline V gene. The CDR3 runs 15 residues. The chain has TRBV10-3 and TRBJ1-6; TCRdb's D call, TRBD1, is unchecked because there is no DNA. Material: blood. This TCR was recovered from a human donor with ulcerative colitis or Crohn's disease, or a healthy co-twin of an affected twin (not recorded which). CDR3 in amino acids: CAISEEQGMGSPLHF.